This TCR beta chain was recorded in a study of shared clonotypes between healthy human individuals. Germline V gene data show CDR1 as SGHAT and CDR2 as FQNNGV. The CDR3 sequence is 14 residues long. Trimming shortened V by 5 bases and J by 6 bases, and 17 bases separated the two germline ends. In replicate PCRs of sorted subsets, approximately 210 ng DNA, tens of thousands of T cell genomes, was used. Produced via immunoSEQ multiplex PCR; TCRdb's table is partial and in-frame only. The sample has about 2.3 million clones; approximately 95% are singletons. The rearrangement joins TRBV11-2 to TRBJ2-7; maybe TRBD1 (6 bases). The source is a man younger than 35 in good health. Some clones in this sample may be carry-over from other donors' samples. The source material was naive CD4+ T cells from PBMCs. The subset denotes: CD45RA+ positively selected. CDR3 amino acids: CASSRGRGAGEQYF. DNA of the CDR3: TGTGCCAGCAGCCGAGGCAGGGGCGCCGGCGAGCAGTACTTC.